The 28 T cell receptor beta chains presented below share a single source sample, sequenced in a study of T cell changes during pregnancy in multiple sclerosis. The table came from immunoSEQ multiplex PCR; TCRdb's copy has only in-frame clones and leaves some out. The sample consists of 60,000 to 75,000 clones, roughly 94% of them appearing once. The sample was peripheral blood, taken in the second trimester of pregnancy. Every receptor here comes from a female donor in good health, enrolled as a control in a pregnancy study.

This rearrangement joins TRBV9 to TRBJ1-3; a possible D gene is TRBD1 (5 bases). Trimming took off 4 bases at V and 0 bases at J, with 14 bases between the two ends. This CDR3 has 16 residues. The V gene's germline CDR1 is SGDLS and CDR2 YYNGEE. The DNA for the CDR3 is TGTGCCAGCAGCCCCCTGAAGGGGAACTCTGGAAACACCATATATTTT. Its protein product is CASSPLKGNSGNTIYF.

The chain couples TRBV19 to TRBJ1-5, with TRBD1 identical over 9 bases. Per the germline V gene, CDR1 is LNHDA and CDR2 is SQIVND (reference sequence). This CDR3 has 17 amino acids. V was pared by 3 bases and J by 2 bases, with 8 bases of the junction left unmatched. CDR3 sequence (DNA): TGTGCCAGTAGTATCGGACAGGGGATAGGGGGCAATCAGCCCCAGCATTTT. This encodes CASSIGQGIGGNQPQHF.

DNA for the CDR3: TGTGCCAGCAAGGTGGGGCCAGTGAACACTGAAGCTTTCTTT. Encoded protein: CASKVGPVNTEAFF. The V and J genes are TRBV6-4 and TRBJ1-1; possibly TRBD1 for D (5 bases). The CDR3 is 14 amino acids. CDR1 and CDR2 from the germline V gene are MRHNA and SNTAGT. Trimming cost V 7 bases and J 0 bases, with 12 bases left between them.

The chain carries TRBV5-4 and TRBJ1-1, with TRBD1 matching over 9 bases. Per the germline V gene, CDR1 is SGHNT and CDR2 is YYREEE (reference sequence). This CDR3 has 14 amino acids. Trimming at V came to 2 bases and at J to 10 bases, leaving 9 bases not matched to a gene. The CDR3 coding sequence is TGTGCCAGCAGCTTTGAAAGACAGGGGGAATTAGCTTTCTTT. This gives the protein CASSFERQGELAFF.

The genes are TRBV11-2 and TRBJ2-7; the match to TRBD1 covers 7 bases. CDR3 length: 13 residues. The ends lost 5 bases at V and 2 bases at J; junction bases unmatched: 3. In germline, CDR1 is SGHAT, CDR2 FQNNGV. The DNA of the CDR3 is TGTGCCAGCAGCCAGGGGACAGCCTACGAGCAGTACTTC. Protein: CASSQGTAYEQYF.

This clone was seen once. The chain combines TRBV27 with TRBJ2-1, with 12 bases that match TRBD2. CDR1 is MNHEY and CDR2 is SMNVEV in the germline V gene (reference sequence). V shed 7 bases and J 0 bases; nucleotides not matched to a gene: 7. The CDR3 runs 17 residues. The DNA of the CDR3 is TGTGCCAGCACCCTTACTAGCGGGAGGCGCTCCTACAATGAGCAGTTCTTC. It is translated as CASTLTSGRRSYNEQFF.

The J gene is TRBJ2-6, the V gene TRBV6-4, with TRBD1 identical over 9 bases. Trimming removed 0 bases from V and 3 bases from J; junction bases left unmatched: 0. This CDR3 has 16 amino acids. Germline V gene lookup returns CDR1 MRHNA and CDR2 SNTAGT. In DNA, the CDR3 is TGTGCCAGCAGTGACTCGACAGGGGGTGGGGCCAACGTCCTGACTTTC. Its protein is CASSDSTGGGANVLTF.

V usage is TRBV7-2 and J usage is TRBJ1-5; D call uncertain. The CDR3 consists of 17 residues. The V end lost 4 bases, the J end lost 0 bases, and 16 bases lay between the germline ends. Germline V gene lookup returns CDR1 SGHTA and CDR2 FQGNSA. CDR3 loop: CASSSKDSSSSNQPQHF. In DNA form, the CDR3 reads TGTGCCAGCAGCTCGAAGGACTCTTCAAGTAGCAATCAGCCCCAGCATTTT.

CDR3 nucleotide sequence: TGTGCCAGCAGCTTAGATCTGTGGACAGGGTCTGGCTACACCTTC. This translates into CASSLDLWTGSGYTF. The V call is TRBV11-2, the J call TRBJ1-2; 8 bases agree with TRBD1. The germline CDR1 and CDR2 sequences are SGHAT and FQNNGV. The CDR3 is 15 amino acids. Losses at the gene ends were 0 bases for V and 7 bases for J; bases not matched to a gene: 7.

The CDR3 DNA follows: TGTGCCAGCAGCCCCGGGACTAGCGGACATCGCACAGATACGCAGTATTTT. Its translation is CASSPGTSGHRTDTQYF. The chain employs TRBV25-1 and TRBJ2-3; 11 bases line up with TRBD2. CDR1 and CDR2 from the germline V gene are MGHDK and SYGVNS. After removal of 6 bases from V and 1 base from J, the junction contained 9 bases not matched to a gene. The CDR3 runs 17 residues.

This clone was counted a single time. The rearrangement uses TRBV15 and TRBJ2-1, with 14 positions matching TRBD2. Per the germline V gene, CDR1 is LNHNV and CDR2 is YYDKDF (reference sequence). The length of the CDR3 is 15 residues. V was pared by 1 base and J by 7 bases, with 0 bases of the junction left unmatched. The CDR3, as DNA: TGTGCCACCAGCAGAGGACTAGCGGGGGGGAATGAGCAGTTCTTC. It encodes CATSRGLAGGNEQFF.

The chain couples TRBV7-9 to TRBJ2-3; 9 bases fit TRBD2. There are 16 residues in the CDR3. The germline V gene has CDR1 SEHNR and CDR2 FQNEAQ (reference sequence). Losses at the gene ends were 2 bases for V and 2 bases for J; bases not matched to a gene: 5. CDR3 sequence (DNA): TGTGCCAGCAGCTTATTTGCGGGGGGGCCCACAGATACGCAGTATTTT. This codes for CASSLFAGGPTDTQYF.

The CDR3 coding sequence is TGTGCCACCAGCAGAGTGGTTCTCGGGGATACGCAGTATTTT. Its protein is CATSRVVLGDTQYF. This chain links TRBV15 with TRBJ2-3; no firm D call. The CDR3 spans 14 residues. V shed 1 base and J shed 6 bases, with 11 bases lying between them. The germline V gene encodes CDR1 LNHNV and CDR2 YYDKDF (reference sequence). Looking up the rest from reference TRBV15 and TRBJ2-3 gives the full variable domain: DAMVIQNPRYQVTQFGKPVTLSCSQTLNHNVMYWYQQKSSQAPKLLFHYYDKDFNNEADTPDNFQSRRPNTSFCFLDIRSPGLGDTAMYLCATSRVVLGDTQYFGPGTRLTVL.

This clone has just a few counts. The genes are TRBV6-5 and TRBJ1-3; 8 bases fit TRBD1. Germline-derived CDR1 and CDR2 are MNHEY and SVGAGI. This CDR3 comprises 14 residues. V shed 6 bases and J 4 bases; nucleotides not matched to a gene: 5. CDR3 loop: CASSPTGAGNTIYF. The CDR3, as DNA: TGTGCCAGCAGCCCGACAGGGGCGGGAAACACCATATATTTT.

The chain is built from TRBV7-8 and TRBJ1-5; 7 bases agree with TRBD1. V lost 5 bases to trimming and J lost 4 bases; unmatched junction nucleotides: 8. Germline CDR1 and CDR2: SGHVS and FQNEAQ. The CDR3 is 15 residues long. CDR3 in DNA: TGTGCCAGCAGCGGCCAGACAGGGTTAAATCAGCCCCAGCATTTT. Protein sequence: CASSGQTGLNQPQHF. Full variable domain (outside the CDR3, taken from reference TRBV7-8 and TRBJ1-5): GAGVSQSPRYKVAKRGQDVALRCDPISGHVSLFWYQQALGQGPEFLTYFQNEAQLDKSGLPSDRFFAERPEGSVSTLKIQRTQQEDSAVYLCASSGQTGLNQPQHFGDGTRLSIL.

V usage is TRBV18 and J usage is TRBJ1-5; tentatively, D is TRBD1 (6 bases). This CDR3 spans 16 amino acids. Trimming took 2 bases from V and 5 from J, leaving 16 bases between them. The germline V gene encodes CDR1 KGHSH and CDR2 LQKENI. CDR3 residues: CASSPAGRGFDQPQHF. The DNA for the CDR3 is TGTGCCAGCTCACCAGCGGGCAGGGGATTCGATCAGCCCCAGCATTTT.

CDR3: CASSPRWTSGPAYEQYF. CDR3 in DNA: TGTGCCAGCAGCCCCCGTTGGACTAGCGGACCGGCCTACGAGCAGTACTTC. The chain recombines TRBV7-9 with TRBJ2-7, with 10 bases identical to TRBD2. J lost 2 bases, V lost 5 bases, and 12 bases had no gene match. CDR3 length: 17 amino acids. CDR1 and CDR2 from the germline V gene are SEHNR and FQNEAQ (reference sequence).

V is TRBV6-5 and J is TRBJ2-3; maybe TRBD2 (6 bases). The V gene's germline CDR1 is MNHEY and CDR2 SVGAGI. V was pared by 7 bases and J by 6 bases, with 17 bases between. This CDR3 is built from 14 residues. The CDR3 sequence is CASKEGGGLDTQYF. The CDR3, as DNA: TGTGCCAGCAAAGAGGGAGGAGGTTTGGATACGCAGTATTTT.

This chain links TRBV7-3 with TRBJ2-1, with TRBD2 identical over 11 bases. The CDR3 length is 16 residues. With 2 bases clipped from V and 4 bases from J, the junction kept 4 bases outside the gene matches. Germline values: CDR1 SGHTA, CDR2 FQGTGA. The CDR3 nucleotides are TGTGCCAGCAGCTTATCTCCTAGCGGGAGGTACAATGAGCAGTTCTTC. Translating it yields CASSLSPSGRYNEQFF.

This chain links TRBV27 with TRBJ2-1; 11 positions match TRBD2. From germline, CDR1 is MNHEY and CDR2 SMNVEV (reference sequence). V dropped 5 bases and J dropped 14; count of bases not matched to a gene: 8. This CDR3 comprises 13 residues. CDR3 sequence reads: CASSLTTSGSEFF. The CDR3 DNA reads as TGTGCCAGCAGTCTGACTACTAGCGGGAGTGAGTTCTTC.

V is TRBV9 and J is TRBJ2-2; TRBD1 aligns across 7 bases. V lost 3 bases and J lost 1; bases outside the gene matches: 6. This CDR3 region has 16 residues. Germline V gene lookup returns CDR1 SGDLS and CDR2 YYNGEE. The CDR3 sequence: CASSGPGTENTGELFF. The CDR3 DNA reads as TGTGCCAGCAGCGGTCCCGGGACAGAGAACACCGGGGAGCTGTTTTTT.

The chain employs TRBV2 and TRBJ1-1; D is unclear. V lost 3 bases and J lost 10, with 15 bases in between. Germline V gene sequence: CDR1 SNHLY, CDR2 FYNNEI. The CDR3 is made up of 13 amino acids. For the CDR3, the DNA is TGTGCCAGCAGTGATGGCCCCGTTAAGATAGCTTTCTTT. The encoded protein is CASSDGPVKIAFF.

This sequence joins TRBV6-5 and TRBJ2-5; a possible D gene is TRBD1 (5 bases). Germline CDR1 is MNHEY and CDR2 is SVGAGI. V was cut by 2 bases and J by 1 base, with 14 bases left in between. CDR3 size: 16 residues. CDR3 amino acids: CASSYRSAGLQETQYF. In nucleotides, the CDR3 is TGTGCCAGCAGTTACAGGTCAGCAGGGCTCCAAGAGACCCAGTACTTC.

The J gene is TRBJ1-4, the V gene TRBV27; perhaps TRBD1 as D (6 bases). The V end lost 2 bases, the J end lost 2 bases, and 9 bases lay between the germline ends. This CDR3 is built from 15 residues. The V gene's germline CDR1 is MNHEY and CDR2 SMNVEV (reference sequence). The CDR3 protein is CASSLLTGTNEKLFF. In nucleotides, the CDR3 is TGTGCCAGCAGTTTACTGACAGGCACTAATGAAAAACTGTTTTTT.

The V call is TRBV28, the J call TRBJ1-4; TRBD1 might be the D (6 bases). The V gene's germline CDR1 is MDHEN and CDR2 SYDVKM. The CDR3 has 14 residues. V was trimmed by 3 bases and J by 5 bases, leaving 10 bases between them. CDR3 region: CASSFNQGNEKLFF. The CDR3 DNA is TGTGCCAGCAGTTTCAATCAGGGGAATGAAAAACTGTTTTTT.

This chain uses TRBV6-5 with TRBJ1-2; 9 bases are a match to TRBD1. The CDR3 runs 14 residues. Germline assignment: CDR1 MNHEY and CDR2 SVGAGI. The V segment lost 6 bases and the J segment 4 bases; nucleotides outside the gene matches: 6. For the CDR3, the DNA is TGTGCCAGCAGGAACAGGGGGCGCGGCTATGGCTACACCTTC. It yields the protein CASRNRGRGYGYTF.

The V and J genes are TRBV7-9 and TRBJ2-7; 7 nucleotides align to TRBD1. Germline CDR1 and CDR2: SEHNR and FQNEAQ (reference sequence). The CDR3 contains 15 residues. V was clipped by 2 bases and J by 4 bases; unmatched bases: 8. The chain's CDR3 is CASSLNSDRAYEQYF. In DNA, the CDR3 is TGTGCCAGCAGCTTAAACTCTGACAGGGCGTACGAGCAGTACTTC.

The rearrangement links TRBV19 to TRBJ2-3, with TRBD1 identical over 9 bases. The CDR3 is made up of 12 amino acids. J gave up 4 bases and V 8 bases, and 1 base lay outside the gene matches. The germline V gene encodes CDR1 LNHDA and CDR2 SQIVND (reference sequence). CDR3 sequence: CASGQGPDTQYF. In DNA form, the CDR3 reads TGTGCCAGTGGACAGGGGCCAGATACGCAGTATTTT.